This TCR beta chain was documented in a study of cytomegalovirus exposure and HLA in healthy donors. About the research overall: Earlier results showed 120 million or so unique TCR beta sequences derived from approximately 170 million T cells. Study conclusions and caveats: Apparent HLA restriction characterized most CMV-associated TCR beta chains in a later analysis. Later analysis identified a missense DCLRE1C variant that was linked to TCR beta V- and J-gene trimming. Later analysis found that TCR beta chains associated with HLA were more clonally expanded than other, equally common chains.

PCR used 60 Vbeta primers and 13 Jbeta primers. Produced via immunoSEQ multiplex PCR; TCRdb's table is partial and in-frame only. The table shows 64,000 or so clones, with 70% occurring only once. This clone was seen once. Its antigen is currently unknown. CDR3 length: 14 amino acids. V was cut by 3 bases and J by 6 bases, with 14 bases left in between. Germline V lookup: CDR1 ENHRY, CDR2 SYGVKD. This TCR derives from a woman in her 50s in good health and CMV-seropositive. Sequencing was performed on PBMCs. The chain employs TRBV10-3 and TRBJ1-1; D is unclear. CDR3 protein: CAISDPGFQAEAFF. The CDR3 DNA reads TGTGCCATCAGTGATCCGGGATTTCAAGCTGAAGCTTTCTTT.